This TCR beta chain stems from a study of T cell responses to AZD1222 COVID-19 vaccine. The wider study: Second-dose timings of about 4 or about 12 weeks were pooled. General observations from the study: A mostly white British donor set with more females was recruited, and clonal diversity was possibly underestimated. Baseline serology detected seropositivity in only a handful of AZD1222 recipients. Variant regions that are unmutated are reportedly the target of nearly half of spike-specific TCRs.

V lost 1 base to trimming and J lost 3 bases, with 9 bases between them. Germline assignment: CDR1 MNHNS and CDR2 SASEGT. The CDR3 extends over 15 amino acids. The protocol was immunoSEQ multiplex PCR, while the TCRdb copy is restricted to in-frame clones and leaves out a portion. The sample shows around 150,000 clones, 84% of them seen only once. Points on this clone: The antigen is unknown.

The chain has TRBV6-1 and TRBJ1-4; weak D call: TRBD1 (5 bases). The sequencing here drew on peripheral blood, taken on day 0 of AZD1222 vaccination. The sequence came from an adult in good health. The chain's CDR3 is CASSEGQTSNEKLFF. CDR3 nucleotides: TGTGCCAGCAGTGAAGGACAGACATCTAATGAAAAACTGTTTTTT.